The rows below give T cell receptor beta chains drawn from one sample of a study of blood T cell repertoires in COVID-19. Libraries were prepared by immunoSEQ multiplex PCR; TCRdb keeps only in-frame clonotypes and omits some of them. The repertoire holds 300,000 to 500,000 clones, with approximately 90% as singletons. Sequenced: PBMCs or T cells enriched from blood (not recorded which). These receptors were collected from a woman aged 25 to 45 with acute COVID-19. Both conserved end residues are part of each CDR3. A D gene is named only where the DNA matches it firmly. Expanded clones get a size class; other rows say once, few or many, or leave the size out.

d_call	v_call	clone_size	j_call	cdr3_aa	cdr3_nt
NA	TRBV5-6	once	TRBJ2-4	CASSKVEGWGLIAKNIQYF	TGTGCCAGCAGCAAAGTGGAGGGTTGGGGACTTATCGCCAAAAACATTCAGTACTTC
TRBD1	TRBV6-2/TRBV6-3	NA	TRBJ1-6	CASSTLFWDRSDSPLHF	TGTGCCAGCAGTACCCTCTTTTGGGACAGGAGCGATTCACCCCTCCACTTT
TRBD2	TRBV3-1/TRBV3-2	NA	TRBJ2-1	CASSQGDYRFF	TGTGCCAGCAGCCAGGGGGACTATCGGTTCTTC
NA	TRBV5-1	NA	TRBJ2-5	CASSLSVFQETQYF	TGCGCCAGCAGCTTATCTGTATTCCAAGAGACCCAGTACTTC
NA	TRBV2	NA	TRBJ1-5	CASSEAVVKAGYSNQPQHF	TGTGCCAGCAGTGAAGCCGTGGTGAAGGCAGGGTATAGCAATCAGCCCCAGCATTTT
NA	TRBV11-2	NA	TRBJ1-1	CASSPRYNTEAFF	TGTGCCAGCAGCCCTAGGTATAACACTGAAGCTTTCTTT
NA	TRBV15	NA	TRBJ2-7	CATSRDTSYEQYF	TGTGCCACCAGCAGGGACACCTCCTACGAGCAGTACTTC
TRBD2	TRBV10-3	NA	TRBJ2-5	CAISEASGGRGETQYF	TGTGCCATCAGTGAGGCTAGCGGGGGGCGTGGGGAGACCCAGTACTTC
NA	TRBV30	NA	TRBJ1-2	CAWGTDPWDTNYGYTF	TGTGCCTGGGGCACCGACCCTTGGGACACCAACTATGGCTACACCTTC
NA	TRBV6-5	NA	TRBJ2-7	CATRGTYEQYF	TGTGCCACCCGAGGGACCTACGAGCAGTACTTC
TRBD1	TRBV25-1	NA	TRBJ2-5	CASSGWGQIQETQYF	TGTGCCAGCAGTGGATGGGGACAGATACAAGAGACCCAGTACTTC
TRBD1	TRBV12-5	few	TRBJ1-5	CASGLTGGQPQHF	TGTGCTAGTGGTTTAACAGGGGGCCAGCCCCAGCATTTT
NA	TRBV2	NA	TRBJ1-4	CASRITGSGEKLFF	TGTGCCAGCAGGATTACAGGGTCCGGTGAAAAACTGTTTTTT
NA	TRBV7-3	NA	TRBJ1-3	CASSLGGGAGNTIYF	TGTGCCAGCAGCTTGGGGGGTGGTGCTGGAAACACCATATATTTT
TRBD2	TRBV5-4	NA	TRBJ2-2	CASSLDGGIGGELFF	TGTGCCAGCAGCTTGGACGGGGGGATCGGCGGGGAGCTGTTTTTT
NA	TRBV4-3	few	TRBJ2-5	CASSQGRETQYF	TGCGCCAGCAGCCAGGGCAGGGAGACCCAGTACTTC
TRBD1	TRBV5-1	NA	TRBJ1-4	CASSFGGQGVEKLFF	TGCGCCAGCAGCTTCGGGGGACAGGGAGTTGAAAAACTGTTTTTT
NA	TRBV12-3/TRBV12-4	NA	TRBJ1-5	CASSAGIHQPQHF	TGTGCCAGCTCGGCAGGGATTCATCAGCCCCAGCATTTT
NA	TRBV5-8	NA	TRBJ2-3	CASSTPGTQYF	TGTGCCAGCTCGACCCCAGGTACGCAGTATTTT
NA	TRBV10-1	once	TRBJ1-2	CASSPGGTSRGYTF	TGCGCCAGCAGCCCCGGAGGGACTTCCCGGGGCTACACCTTC
NA	TRBV30	NA	TRBJ2-7	CAWSAKGLTYEQYF	TGTGCCTGGAGTGCCAAAGGACTGACATACGAGCAGTACTTC
TRBD1	TRBV19	NA	TRBJ1-2	CASSFGQGALYGYTF	TGTGCCAGTAGTTTTGGACAGGGGGCCCTCTATGGCTACACCTTC
NA	TRBV7-9	NA	TRBJ2-3	CASSSTSPGTDTQYF	TGTGCCAGCAGCTCCACTAGCCCCGGCACAGATACGCAGTATTTT
NA	TRBV6-5	NA	TRBJ2-5	CASGRGNQETQYF	TGTGCCAGCGGCAGGGGAAACCAAGAGACCCAGTACTTC
NA	TRBV11-3	NA	TRBJ2-2	CASSGPGRTNTGELFF	TGTGCCAGCAGCGGCCCGGGGAGAACGAACACCGGGGAGCTGTTTTTT
TRBD1	TRBV30	NA	TRBJ1-3	CAWSRGPNTIYF	TGTGCCTGGAGTAGGGGGCCAAACACCATATATTTT
TRBD2	TRBV4-1	NA	TRBJ2-3	CASSQLTSGAYLDTQYF	TGCGCCAGCAGCCAATTGACTAGCGGGGCCTATCTGGATACGCAGTATTTT
NA	TRBV9	NA	TRBJ2-1	CASSVLSNEQFF	TGTGCCAGCAGCGTTCTATCTAATGAGCAGTTCTTC
TRBD1	TRBV30	NA	TRBJ1-1	CACKTGGTEAFF	TGTGCCTGCAAGACAGGGGGGACTGAAGCTTTCTTT
NA	TRBV18	NA	TRBJ2-3	CASSPPGGAHIGTQYF	TGTGCCAGCTCACCACCCGGGGGAGCCCATATAGGTACGCAGTATTTT
TRBD1	TRBV27	NA	TRBJ2-3	CASSLNGDRVPDTQYF	TGTGCCAGCAGTTTAAACGGGGACAGGGTGCCAGATACGCAGTATTTT
TRBD1	TRBV9	NA	TRBJ1-6	CASSPQGEDSPLHF	TGTGCCAGCAGCCCCCAGGGGGAGGATTCACCCCTCCACTTT
TRBD1	TRBV10-3	NA	TRBJ1-1	CASLTGQGVSMNTEAFF	TGTGCCTCCCTGACGGGACAGGGGGTCTCAATGAACACTGAAGCTTTCTTT
NA	TRBV7-3	NA	TRBJ1-1	CASSLRQNTEAFF	TGTGCCAGCAGCTTAAGGCAGAACACTGAAGCTTTCTTT
NA	TRBV18	NA	TRBJ1-3	CASSPPDRKVTGNTIYF	TGTGCCAGCTCACCACCCGACAGAAAGGTTACTGGAAACACCATATATTTT
NA	TRBV18	NA	TRBJ2-1	CASSPLPGRNEQFF	TGTGCCAGCTCACCCCTCCCAGGGCGGAATGAGCAGTTCTTC